The 6 T cell receptor beta chains below all came from one sample that was sequenced in a study of neurological immune-mediated disorders. Each CDR3 protein gets one entry after TCRdb re-called the 5' RACE reads with MiXCR. Of more than 15,000 distinct CDR3 sequences detected, less than 15% appear once; the ten largest clones hold about 7.2%. Specimen: CD4+ T cells from blood. The origin of the receptors is a woman aged 60-75 years with HTLV-1-associated myelopathy (HAM/TSP).

The chain joins TRBV7-2 to TRBJ2-3; D gene unclear. Germline lookup yields CDR1 SGHTA and CDR2 FQGNSA. The CDR3 runs to 14 residues. The V and J ends lost 1 base and 0 bases respectively, with 5 bases between them. Here the CDR3 DNA reads TGTGCCAGCAGCTTAGGGATAAGCACAGATACGCAGTATTTT. Translated, it gives CASSLGISTDTQYF.

There are many counts of this clonotype. The CDR3 DNA reads TGTGCCAGCAGTTCGGGAGACAGGGGAACTGAAGCTTTCTTT. Residues: CASSSGDRGTEAFF. The J gene is TRBJ1-1, the V gene TRBV28; TRBD1 matches at 8 bases. Trimming at V came to 4 bases and at J to 5 bases, leaving 6 bases not matched to a gene. This CDR3 contains 14 residues. CDR1 MDHEN and CDR2 SYDVKM come from the germline V gene.

This clonotype was picked up many times. V gene TRBV12-3 or TRBV12-4 combines with J gene TRBJ1-6; no clear D. This CDR3 contains 14 residues. Between the trimmed V and J ends, which lost 4 bases and 3 bases, there was a span of 7 bases. The CDR3 sequence: CASSSQNYNSPLHF. CDR3 in DNA: TGTGCCAGCAGTTCACAGAACTATAATTCACCCCTCCACTTT.

By its share, this clonotype is medium-sized. The chain employs TRBV20-1 and TRBJ2-5; TRBD2 matches at 8 bases. V lost 1 base and J lost 4; bases outside the gene matches: 8. Germline CDR1 reads DFQATT; CDR2 reads SNEGSKA (reference sequence). This CDR3 region has 15 residues. As DNA, the CDR3 is TGCAGTGCTAGAGCTGTCGGGAGGGTAAGAGAGACCCAGTACTTC. Protein: CSARAVGRVRETQYF.

This clonotype was counted ten times or more. V usage is TRBV4-3 and J usage is TRBJ1-3, with D unresolved. Trimming cost V 0 bases and J 4 bases, with 13 bases left between them. Germline V gives CDR1 LGHNA, CDR2 YSLEER. The CDR3 length is 16 residues. The DNA for the CDR3 is TGCGCCAGCAGCCAAGATTTCCTGGCATTGGGAAACACCATATATTTT. Translation gives CASSQDFLALGNTIYF.

This clonotype was detected many times. The V gene is TRBV4-3, the J gene TRBJ1-2, with D possibly being TRBD1 (6 bases). Germline V gene lookup returns CDR1 LGHNA and CDR2 YSLEER. Trimming stripped 0 bases from V and 4 bases from J, with 12 bases between. This CDR3 is 15 amino acids long. CDR3 bases: TGCGCCAGCAGCCAAGATTGGGGGGGCCTCTATGGCTACACCTTC. Translation gives CASSQDWGGLYGYTF.